This TCR beta chain was captured in a study of tumor-infiltrating lymphocytes in glioblastoma multiforme. Regarding the study as a whole: T cells were not sorted into functional subsets. Unequal TCR RNA per T cell might skew measured clone sizes.

To note about this clonotype: Its target is unknown.

TCR beta libraries were built from RNA through three nested multiplex PCR rounds using modified ARM-PCR. TCRB-specific cDNA synthesis used around 0.5 ug of total RNA. TCRdb redid the calling of the multiplex PCR reads with MiXCR, one entry per CDR3 protein. The sample has about 9,600 distinct CDR3 sequences; around 71% are singletons. Germline assignment: CDR1 MNHEY and CDR2 SVGAGI. J was trimmed by 5 bases and V by 4 bases; bases with no gene match: 6. The CDR3 sequence is 14 residues long. Sequencing was done on a sample of brain tumor tissue. The sequence was collected from a male donor with glioblastoma. The rearrangement links TRBV6-5 to TRBJ2-3, with 7 bases aligning to TRBD2. The CDR3 sequence is CASSLTSRGDTQYF. The CDR3 region has the DNA TGTGCCAGCAGTTTGACTAGCAGAGGAGATACGCAGTATTTT.